This is a list of T cell receptor beta chains from one sample in a study of blood T cell repertoires in COVID-19. Repertoires were generated with immunoSEQ multiplex PCR, while TCRdb's copy carries only in-frame clones and drops some. The sample holds fewer than 350,000 clones; approximately 81% are singletons and the top ten take around 3.2%. Source material: peripheral blood. The receptors here all came from a woman in her sixties with active or convalescent COVID-19. Both conserved end residues are part of each CDR3. A D gene is named only where the DNA matches it firmly. Expanded clones get a size class; other rows say once, few or many, or leave the size out.

D	V	size	J	CDR3	DNA
-	TRBV9	once	TRBJ2-1	CASAFTGLDEQFF	TGTGCCAGCGCCTTCACAGGGCTCGATGAGCAGTTCTTC
-	TRBV18	few	TRBJ1-6	CASSPRGNSPLHF	TGTGCCAGCTCTCCACGTGGCAATTCACCCCTCCACTTT
-	TRBV2	-	TRBJ2-7	CASSAAGVGEQYF	TGTGCCAGCAGTGCGGCAGGGGTGGGGGAGCAGTACTTC
-	TRBV30	-	TRBJ2-5	CAWSRGRPETQYF	TGTGCCTGGAGCCGAGGGCGACCAGAGACCCAGTACTTC
-	TRBV9	-	TRBJ2-1	CASSVGPLTEQFF	TGTGCCAGCAGCGTAGGCCCCCTAACTGAGCAGTTCTTC
-	TRBV28	once	TRBJ1-1	CASSYPGHRNTEAFF	TGTGCCAGCAGTTACCCGGGACACAGGAACACTGAAGCTTTCTTT
-	TRBV11-3	-	TRBJ2-2	CASSSPFGELFF	TGTGCCAGCAGCTCCCCTTTTGGGGAGCTGTTTTTT
TRBD1	TRBV6-5	-	TRBJ1-1	CASSQGTGKWEAFF	TGTGCCAGCAGCCAAGGGACAGGGAAATGGGAGGCTTTCTTT
TRBD1	TRBV5-1	-	TRBJ2-1	CASSLETGYNEQFF	TGCGCCAGCAGCTTGGAGACAGGGTACAATGAGCAGTTCTTC
TRBD1	TRBV5-4	-	TRBJ2-4	CASSFGTGENIQYF	TGTGCCAGCAGCTTCGGGACAGGGGAAAACATTCAGTACTTC
-	TRBV21-1	-	TRBJ2-5	CASSKKERWRLAGGKSRGQETQYF	TGTGCCAGCAGCAAAAAAGAAAGGTGGAGACTAGCGGGGGGGAAATCCCGCGGGCAAGAGACCCAGTACTTC
TRBD1	TRBV6-2/TRBV6-3	once	TRBJ1-1	CASSYRTDRGLLNTEAFF	TGTGCCAGCAGTTATCGTACTGACAGGGGCCTTCTGAACACTGAAGCTTTCTTT
-	TRBV19	-	TRBJ1-1	CASSIDRARGGAFF	TGTGCCAGTAGTATAGATAGGGCTCGGGGGGGAGCTTTCTTT
-	TRBV27	-	TRBJ1-2	CASSRRAGIDYGYTF	TGTGCCAGCAGCCGTCGGGCAGGGATTGACTATGGCTACACCTTC
-	TRBV7-2	-	TRBJ1-2	CASSPVLQVAYGYTF	TGTGCCAGCAGCCCCGTACTCCAGGTTGCCTATGGCTACACCTTC
TRBD2	TRBV6-6	-	TRBJ2-1	CASSRSLAGGSYNEQFF	TGTGCCAGCAGTCGTTCTTTAGCGGGGGGCTCCTACAATGAGCAGTTCTTC
TRBD1	TRBV6-1	-	TRBJ2-5	CASSELGGETQYF	TGTGCCAGCAGTGAACTAGGGGGCGAGACCCAGTACTTC
TRBD1	TRBV18	-	TRBJ2-7	CASSPPRDRAEQYF	TGTGCCAGCTCACCACCCCGGGACAGAGCAGAGCAGTACTTC
TRBD2	TRBV23-1	-	TRBJ2-2	CASSRVSGPPNTGELFF	TGCGCCAGCAGTCGGGTTAGCGGGCCCCCGAACACCGGGGAGCTGTTTTTT
-	TRBV7-8	few	TRBJ1-5	CASSLAGTYNQPQHF	TGTGCCAGCAGCTTAGCGGGGACTTACAATCAGCCCCAGCATTTT
-	TRBV6-5	-	TRBJ2-5	CASSLGLVETQYF	TGTGCCAGCAGTCTCGGACTCGTCGAGACCCAGTACTTC
-	TRBV11-1	-	TRBJ2-7	CASSFYGDPYEQYF	TGTGCCAGCAGCTTCTATGGAGACCCCTACGAGCAGTACTTC
-	TRBV19	many	TRBJ1-1	CASSLSPQQGFGNTEAFF	TGTGCCAGTAGTTTGAGCCCTCAACAGGGCTTCGGGAACACTGAAGCTTTCTTT
-	TRBV24-1	-	TRBJ1-2	CATSAGQFDGYTF	TGTGCCACCAGTGCAGGACAGTTCGATGGCTACACCTTC
TRBD2	TRBV24-1	-	TRBJ2-3	CATSDPSSGGPFSTDTQYF	TGTGCCACCAGTGACCCTTCTAGCGGGGGGCCCTTTAGCACAGATACGCAGTATTTT